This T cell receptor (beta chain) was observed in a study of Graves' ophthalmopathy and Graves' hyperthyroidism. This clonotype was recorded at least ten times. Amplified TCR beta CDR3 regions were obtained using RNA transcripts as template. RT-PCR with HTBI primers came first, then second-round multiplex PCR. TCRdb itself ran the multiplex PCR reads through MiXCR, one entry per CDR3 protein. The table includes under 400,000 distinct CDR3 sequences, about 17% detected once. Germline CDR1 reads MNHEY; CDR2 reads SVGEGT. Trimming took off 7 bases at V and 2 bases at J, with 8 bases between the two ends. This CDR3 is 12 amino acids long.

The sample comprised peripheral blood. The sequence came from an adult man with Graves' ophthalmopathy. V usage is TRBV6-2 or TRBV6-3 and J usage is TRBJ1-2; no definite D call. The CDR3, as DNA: TGTGCCAGCAAGAGCGGGAACTATGGCTACACCTTC. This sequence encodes CASKSGNYGYTF.